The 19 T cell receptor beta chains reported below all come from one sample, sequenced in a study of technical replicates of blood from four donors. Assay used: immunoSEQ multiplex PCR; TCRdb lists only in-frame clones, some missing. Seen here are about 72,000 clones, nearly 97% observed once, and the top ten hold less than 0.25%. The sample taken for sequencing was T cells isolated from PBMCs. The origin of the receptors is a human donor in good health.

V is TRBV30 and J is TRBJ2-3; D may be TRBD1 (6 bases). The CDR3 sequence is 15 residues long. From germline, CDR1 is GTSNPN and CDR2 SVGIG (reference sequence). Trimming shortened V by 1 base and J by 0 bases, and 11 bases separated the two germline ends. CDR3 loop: CAWSDTGSSTDTQYF. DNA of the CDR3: TGTGCCTGGAGTGACACAGGGTCCAGCACAGATACGCAGTATTTT. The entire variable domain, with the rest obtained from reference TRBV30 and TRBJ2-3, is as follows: SQTIHQWPATLVQPVGSPLSLECTVEGTSNPNLYWYRQAAGRGLQLLFYSVGIGQISSEVPQNLSASRPQDRQFILSSKKLLLSDSGFYLCAWSDTGSSTDTQYFGPGTRLTVL.

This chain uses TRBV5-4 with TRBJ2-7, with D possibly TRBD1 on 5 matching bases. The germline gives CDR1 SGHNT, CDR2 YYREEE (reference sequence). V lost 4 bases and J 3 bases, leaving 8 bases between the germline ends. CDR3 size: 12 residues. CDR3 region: CASSVGVYEQYF. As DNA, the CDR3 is TGTGCCAGCAGCGTAGGGGTCTACGAGCAGTACTTC.

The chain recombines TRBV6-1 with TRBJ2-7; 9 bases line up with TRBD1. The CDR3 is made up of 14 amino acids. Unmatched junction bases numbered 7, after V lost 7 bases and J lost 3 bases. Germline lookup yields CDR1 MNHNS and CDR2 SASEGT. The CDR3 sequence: CASNNRDRDYEQYF. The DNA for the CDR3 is TGTGCCAGCAATAATCGGGACAGGGACTACGAGCAGTACTTC.

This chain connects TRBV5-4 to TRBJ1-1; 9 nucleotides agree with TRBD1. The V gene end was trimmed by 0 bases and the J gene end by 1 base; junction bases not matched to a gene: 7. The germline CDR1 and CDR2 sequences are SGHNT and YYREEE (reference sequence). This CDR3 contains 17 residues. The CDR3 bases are TGTGCCAGCAGCTTGGGGGACAGGGAGAGGGCGAACACTGAAGCTTTCTTT. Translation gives CASSLGDRERANTEAFF.

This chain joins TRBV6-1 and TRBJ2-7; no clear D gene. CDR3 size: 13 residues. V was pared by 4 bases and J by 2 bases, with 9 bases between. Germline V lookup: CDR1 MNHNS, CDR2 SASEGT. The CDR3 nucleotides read TGTGCCAGCAGTGTAACAGCAACCTACGAGCAGTACTTC. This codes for CASSVTATYEQYF.

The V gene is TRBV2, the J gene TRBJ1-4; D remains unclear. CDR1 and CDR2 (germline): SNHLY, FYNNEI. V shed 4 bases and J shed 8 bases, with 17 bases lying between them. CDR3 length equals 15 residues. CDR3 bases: TGTGCCAGCAGTGGTGGGGAGTCCGCTCGGGAAAAACTGTTTTTT. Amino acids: CASSGGESAREKLFF.

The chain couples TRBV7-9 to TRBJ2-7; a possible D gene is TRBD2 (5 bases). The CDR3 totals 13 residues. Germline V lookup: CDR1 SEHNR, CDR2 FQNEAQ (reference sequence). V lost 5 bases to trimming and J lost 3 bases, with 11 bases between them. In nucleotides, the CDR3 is TGTGCCAGCAGCCCACTAGACCACTACGAGCAGTACTTC. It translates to CASSPLDHYEQYF.

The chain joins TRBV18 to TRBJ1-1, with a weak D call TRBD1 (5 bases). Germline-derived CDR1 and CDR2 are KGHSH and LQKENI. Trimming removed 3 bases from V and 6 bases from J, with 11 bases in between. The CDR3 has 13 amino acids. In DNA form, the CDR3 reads TGTGCCAGCTCACCCGGACGGGGGGCTGAAGCTTTCTTT. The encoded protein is CASSPGRGAEAFF.

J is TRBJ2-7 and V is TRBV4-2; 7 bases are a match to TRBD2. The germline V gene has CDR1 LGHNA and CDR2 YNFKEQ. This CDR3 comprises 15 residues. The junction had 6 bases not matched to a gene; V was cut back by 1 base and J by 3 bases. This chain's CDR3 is CASSQGASGNYEQYF. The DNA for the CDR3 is TGTGCCAGCAGCCAAGGGGCTAGCGGAAACTACGAGCAGTACTTC.

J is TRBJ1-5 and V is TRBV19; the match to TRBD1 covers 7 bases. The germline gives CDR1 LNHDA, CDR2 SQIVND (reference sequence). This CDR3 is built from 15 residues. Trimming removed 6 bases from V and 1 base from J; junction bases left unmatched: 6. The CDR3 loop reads CASRRQGVSNQPQHF. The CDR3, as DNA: TGTGCCAGTAGGAGACAGGGCGTAAGCAATCAGCCCCAGCATTTT.

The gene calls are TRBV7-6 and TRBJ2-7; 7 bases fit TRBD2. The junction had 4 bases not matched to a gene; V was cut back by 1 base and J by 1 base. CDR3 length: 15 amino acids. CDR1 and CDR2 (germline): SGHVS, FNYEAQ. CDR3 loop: CASSLGGGSSYEQYF. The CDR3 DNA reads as TGTGCCAGCAGCTTAGGAGGCGGGAGTTCCTACGAGCAGTACTTC.

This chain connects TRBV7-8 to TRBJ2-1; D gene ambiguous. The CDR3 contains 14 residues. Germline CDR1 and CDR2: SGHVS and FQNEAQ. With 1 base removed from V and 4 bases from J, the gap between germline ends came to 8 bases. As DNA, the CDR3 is TGTGCCAGCAGCTTAGACAGCCTATACAATGAGCAGTTCTTC. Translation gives CASSLDSLYNEQFF.

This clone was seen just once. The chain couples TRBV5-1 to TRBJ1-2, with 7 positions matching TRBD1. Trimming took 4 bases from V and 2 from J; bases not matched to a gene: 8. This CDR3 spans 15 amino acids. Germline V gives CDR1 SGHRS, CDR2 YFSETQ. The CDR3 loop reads CASSIYRGSNYGYTF. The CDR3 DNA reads TGCGCCAGCAGCATCTACAGGGGTTCCAACTATGGCTACACCTTC.

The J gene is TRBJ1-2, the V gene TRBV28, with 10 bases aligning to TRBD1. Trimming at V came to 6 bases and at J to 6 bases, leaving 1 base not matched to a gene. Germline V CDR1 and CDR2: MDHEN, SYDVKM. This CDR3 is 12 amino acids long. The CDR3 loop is CASSGQGDGYTF. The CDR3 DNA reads TGTGCCAGCAGCGGACAGGGGGATGGCTACACCTTC.

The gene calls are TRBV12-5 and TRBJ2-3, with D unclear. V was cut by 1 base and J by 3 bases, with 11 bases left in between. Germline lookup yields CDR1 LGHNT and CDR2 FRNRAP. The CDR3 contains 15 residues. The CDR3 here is CASGLGNTNTDTQYF. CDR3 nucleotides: TGTGCTAGTGGTTTGGGTAACACTAATACAGATACGCAGTATTTT. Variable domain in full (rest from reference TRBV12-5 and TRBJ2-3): DARVTQTPRHKVTEMGQEVTMRCQPILGHNTVFWYRQTMMQGLELLAYFRNRAPLDDSGMPKDRFSAEMPDATLATLKIQPSEPRDSAVYFCASGLGNTNTDTQYFGPGTRLTVL.

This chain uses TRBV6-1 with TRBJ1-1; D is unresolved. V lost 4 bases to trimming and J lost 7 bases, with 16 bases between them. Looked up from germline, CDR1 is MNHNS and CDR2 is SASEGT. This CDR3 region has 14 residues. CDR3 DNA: TGTGCCAGCAGTGTCATTCCCGAGGGATTTGAAGCTTTCTTT. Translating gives CASSVIPEGFEAFF.

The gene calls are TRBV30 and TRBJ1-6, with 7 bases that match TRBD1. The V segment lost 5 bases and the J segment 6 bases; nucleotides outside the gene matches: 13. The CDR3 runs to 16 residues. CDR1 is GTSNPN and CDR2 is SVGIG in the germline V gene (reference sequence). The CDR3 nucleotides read TGTGCCTGGCTCGTGGGACAGCCAGGCCGTAATTCACCCCTCCACTTT. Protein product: CAWLVGQPGRNSPLHF.

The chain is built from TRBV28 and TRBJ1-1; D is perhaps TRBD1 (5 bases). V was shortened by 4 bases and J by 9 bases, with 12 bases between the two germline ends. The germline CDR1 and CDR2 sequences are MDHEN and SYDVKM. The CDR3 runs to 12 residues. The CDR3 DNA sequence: TGTGCCAGCAGTTGGGGCCGGGCCCAAGCTTTCTTT. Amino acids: CASSWGRAQAFF.

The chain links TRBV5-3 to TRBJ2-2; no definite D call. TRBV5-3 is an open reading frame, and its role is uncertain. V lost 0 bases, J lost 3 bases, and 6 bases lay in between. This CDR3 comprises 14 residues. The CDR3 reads CARSLVQYTGELFF. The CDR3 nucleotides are TGTGCCAGAAGCTTGGTACAGTACACCGGGGAGCTGTTTTTT.